This entry concerns a single T cell receptor beta chain. What antigen it recognizes has not been identified. No base-level quality is on record; no much larger clone is a single base apart. The CDR3 regions of human TCRbeta chains were subjected to immunosequencing. The published analysis was carried out like this. TCRs in the repertoires were compared against a reference library of SARS-CoV-2-specific TCRs that had been generated with the MIRA antigen-specificity platform. Breadth meant the fraction of unique TCRs that were SARS-CoV-2-associated, whereas depth meant the fraction of total T cells that were SARS-CoV-2-associated. Using the MIRA data, each spike-specific TCR was assigned both to the spike region to which the TCR was reactive and to a CD4 or CD8 class. Log10-transformed breadth and depth values were compared by one-way ANOVA with Sidak's multiple comparisons tests. Drawn from immuneACCESS, this table holds only the in-frame rearrangements with V and J called that TCRdb kept. Clones are partly lost; checked studies trace under half to an unresolved V gene and leave the rest unexplained. The V and J calls and clone size come from that table; D and trimming were worked out from the DNA. Recorded for this sample are 160,000 or so clones; 90% to 95% of them occurred a single time. The ten top clones hold about 1.6% of the sample.

Sample time point, as interpreted from the label and publication: about 28 days (+/-7) after the second vaccine dose. AZD1222 recipients with second doses at about 4 weeks or about 12 weeks were pooled, because spike-specific TCR depth and breadth did not differ between schedules. The vaccinee samples were drawn from two UK trials, COV001 and COV002, one of which was a single-blind randomized controlled phase 2/3 trial testing AZD1222 (ChAdOx1 nCoV-19) in healthy adults. For TCRbeta chain sequencing, PBMC samples from trial participants were taken at day 0 and at day 28 after the second dose. This specimen belongs to a study of T cell responses to AZD1222 COVID-19 vaccine listed by TCRdb under 2021. Background for the entire study: A total of 230 to 250 trial participants underwent TCR sequencing, of whom 200 to 220 had received two doses of AZD1222 and about 25 had received two doses of the MenACWY control vaccine. Trial participants were enrolled by age into 18-55, 56-69 and 70-plus year subgroups, with roughly 160, 29 and 62 TCR-sequenced participants respectively.

What the work shows at the level of the full study, not this receptor alone: Only a handful of AZD1222 recipients were SARS-CoV-2 seropositive at baseline, limiting conclusions about previously exposed vaccinees. Most participants were white British and females outnumbered males, and the authors suggested that clonal diversity may have been underestimated. Because no day 14 peak-response samples were available, repertoires were characterized only after the peak T cell response. A significant rise in spike-specific TCR breadth and depth was observed after two AZD1222 doses relative to day 0 and relative to MenACWY recipients. Reportedly, close to half of the unique spike-specific TCRs recognized epitopes lying outside the regions that are mutated in the B.1.351 and B.1.1.7 variants. Vaccine-associated CD4 TCRs spanned the whole spike protein, with dominant responses in regions 160-218 and 743-854. In the small 56-69-year group, the increase in depth fell short of significance, most likely because of low power.

This TCR derives from an adult who received the AZD1222 COVID-19 vaccine. Sequenced material: peripheral blood, taken 28 days after the second AZD1222 dose.

The base sequence is TGTGCCAGCAGTCCTACCCCAAACACTGAAGCTTTCTTT. It codes for CASSPTPNTEAFF. This receptor chain uses TRBV28 and TRBJ1-1; the D gene identity is not certain. Its CDR3 holds 13 amino acids, cysteine through phenylalanine. Kept here is only the CDR3 DNA, which spans 39 bases and is read in frame from base 1. CDR1 and CDR2 are read off the germline V gene as MDHEN and SYDVKM. Trimming removed 5 bases from V and 2 bases from J, leaving 9 bases between the germline ends.